Following are 10 T cell receptor beta chains from one sample sequenced in a study of Ad26.COV2.S vaccination and SARS-CoV-2 variants. The treatment: roughly 20 received Ad26.COV2.S at low or high dose, single or two shots; 5 received placebo; per-sample allocation not given. Samples analyzed were those drawn on day 63 after the first vaccine or placebo injection. The protocol was immunoSEQ multiplex PCR, while the TCRdb copy is restricted to in-frame clones and leaves out a portion. The table records some 410,000 clones, about 92% of them present only once. The sample consisted of peripheral blood, taken in a trial of Ad26.COV2.S vaccine versus placebo. The receptors originated from a person between 18 and 59 years old who received the Ad26.COV2.S COVID-19 vaccine or a placebo.

The J gene is TRBJ1-1, the V gene TRBV7-8; D perhaps matches TRBD1 (6 bases). CDR3 size: 15 residues. Trimming shortened V by 5 bases and J by 2 bases, and 15 bases separated the two germline ends. The germline V gene encodes CDR1 SGHVS and CDR2 FQNEAQ. The CDR3 coding sequence is TGTGCCAGCAGCCCACATAACAGGGTAAACACTGAAGCTTTCTTT. Its translation: CASSPHNRVNTEAFF. The full variable domain, with the rest looked up from reference TRBV7-8 and TRBJ1-1, is GAGVSQSPRYKVAKRGQDVALRCDPISGHVSLFWYQQALGQGPEFLTYFQNEAQLDKSGLPSDRFFAERPEGSVSTLKIQRTQQEDSAVYLCASSPHNRVNTEAFFGQGTRLTVV.

The chain carries TRBV12-3 or TRBV12-4 and TRBJ2-1; D is ambiguous. Trimming took off 6 bases at V and 9 bases at J, with 12 bases between the two ends. The CDR3 is made up of 12 amino acids. CDR3 in DNA: TGTGCCAGCAGCCCCACAAGGAGTGAGCAGTTCTTC. It codes for CASSPTRSEQFF.

V is TRBV9 and J is TRBJ2-7, with D perhaps TRBD1 (5 bases). Trimming removed 0 bases at V and 2 bases at J, with 9 bases between. This CDR3 has 14 amino acids. Germline V CDR1 and CDR2: SGDLS, YYNGEE. CDR3 DNA sequence: TGTGCCAGCAGCGTAGGGTCAGGGCCCTACGAGCAGTACTTC. This encodes CASSVGSGPYEQYF.

This chain joins TRBV7-2 and TRBJ2-7, with D possibly being TRBD1 (6 bases). Germline V gene data show CDR1 as SGHTA and CDR2 as FQGNSA. CDR3 size: 15 residues. Between the trimmed V and J ends, which lost 1 base and 3 bases, there was a span of 13 bases. DNA of the CDR3: TGTGCCAGCAGCTTAGGGGCAGGGGTGCGCTACGAGCAGTACTTC. It translates to CASSLGAGVRYEQYF.

This chain uses TRBV7-7 with TRBJ1-1; 8 bases agree with TRBD1. V was clipped by 6 bases and J by 1 base; unmatched bases: 4. The CDR3 totals 14 residues. Germline V gene sequence: CDR1 SSHAT, CDR2 FNYEAQ (reference sequence). DNA of the CDR3: TGTGCCAGCAGACAGGACAGGGAGAACACTGAAGCTTTCTTT. It encodes CASRQDRENTEAFF.

The chain joins TRBV4-3 to TRBJ1-1; possibly TRBD1 for D (5 bases). The CDR3 is 14 residues long. Germline V gives CDR1 LGHNA, CDR2 YSLEER. Trimming cost V 5 bases and J 5 bases, with 15 bases left between them. The CDR3 DNA reads as TGCGCCAGCAGCTCCCTTGGGGGTTCGACTGAAGCTTTCTTT. Translated, it gives CASSSLGGSTEAFF.

This chain uses TRBV27 with TRBJ2-4; weak D call: TRBD2 (6 bases). V was clipped by 10 bases and J by 9 bases, with 13 bases between them. CDR3 length equals 11 residues. Per germline, CDR1 MNHEY and CDR2 SMNVEV (reference sequence). CDR3 loop: CATIISGIQYF. Written as DNA, the CDR3 is TGTGCCACTATCATTAGCGGCATTCAGTACTTC.

The chain recombines TRBV5-1 with TRBJ1-2, with D unresolved. The CDR3 spans 14 residues. CDR1 is SGHRS, CDR2 YFSETQ, per germline. Trimming removed 4 bases at V and 5 bases at J, with 15 bases between. The CDR3 loop reads CASSPLQTGYGYTF. As DNA, the CDR3 is TGCGCCAGCAGCCCTCTACAAACGGGGTATGGCTACACCTTC.

This chain uses TRBV7-6 with TRBJ2-7, with 8 bases lining up with TRBD1. Trimming at V came to 5 bases and at J to 3 bases, leaving 15 bases not matched to a gene. The CDR3 consists of 17 residues. Germline CDR1 SGHVS, CDR2 FNYEAQ. The DNA of the CDR3 is TGTGCCAGCAGCCCCGGGCGGGTTCAGGGGGCGCACTACGAGCAGTACTTC. It codes for CASSPGRVQGAHYEQYF.

The gene calls are TRBV7-2 and TRBJ2-1; D might be TRBD2 (5 bases). V was clipped by 0 bases and J by 5 bases, with 5 bases between them. Per germline, CDR1 SGHTA and CDR2 FQGNSA. The CDR3 is made up of 13 amino acids. The CDR3: CASSLALDNEQFF. In nucleotides, the CDR3 is TGTGCCAGCAGCTTAGCACTAGACAATGAGCAGTTCTTC.